This TCR beta chain was sequenced for a study of cytomegalovirus exposure and HLA in healthy donors. Whole-study findings and limits: Most TCRs appeared rarely, but some public TCRs recurred in many donors. A few chains tied to CMV proved CMV antigen-specific in vitro. According to the study, 160 or so TCR beta chains were cytomegalovirus-associated.

In its sample, this clone was seen once. Antigen: not known. Some clones are missing from TCRdb's copy, which holds only in-frame ones; the method was immunoSEQ multiplex PCR. The data contain approximately 120,000 clones, roughly 95% of them singletons. Material for sequencing was PBMCs. The clonotype originates from a man between 18 and 29 years old in good health and CMV-seronegative.

Here the CDR3 reads CASSPLAGGVGEQFF. CDR3 DNA: TGTGCCAGCAGCCCCCTAGCGGGAGGGGTCGGTGAGCAGTTCTTC. The genes are TRBV6-6 and TRBJ2-1; TRBD2 aligns across 12 bases. The CDR3 is 15 amino acids. V lost 6 bases and J lost 9; bases outside the gene matches: 9. CDR1 is MNHNY, CDR2 SVGAGI, per germline (reference sequence).